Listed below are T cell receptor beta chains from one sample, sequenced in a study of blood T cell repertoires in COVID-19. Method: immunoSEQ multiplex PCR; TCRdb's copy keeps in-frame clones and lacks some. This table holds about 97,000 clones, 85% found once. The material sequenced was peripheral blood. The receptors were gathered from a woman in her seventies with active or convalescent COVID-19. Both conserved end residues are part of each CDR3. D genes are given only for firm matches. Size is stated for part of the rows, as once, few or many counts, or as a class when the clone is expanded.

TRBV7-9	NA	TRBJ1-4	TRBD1	CASSSQGGKTEKLFF	TGTGCCAGCAGCTCACAGGGGGGTAAGACTGAAAAACTGTTTTTT
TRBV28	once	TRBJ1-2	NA	CASRIQKHYGYTF	TGTGCCAGCAGGATACAGAAACACTATGGCTACACCTTC
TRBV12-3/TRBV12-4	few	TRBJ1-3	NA	CASSFAGNTIYF	TGTGCCAGCAGTTTCGCTGGAAACACCATATATTTT
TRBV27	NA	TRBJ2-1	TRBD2	CASTRLAGGPDRNEQFF	TGTGCCAGCACCCGACTAGCGGGAGGGCCAGATAGGAATGAGCAGTTCTTC
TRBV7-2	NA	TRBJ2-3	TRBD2	CASSLFAYGRGEDTQYF	TGTGCCAGCAGCTTATTCGCATATGGGCGGGGGGAAGATACGCAGTATTTT
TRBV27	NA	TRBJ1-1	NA	CASSAAGSINTEAFF	TGTGCCAGCAGTGCTGCGGGTTCAATTAACACTGAAGCTTTCTTT
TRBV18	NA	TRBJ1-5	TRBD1	CASSHTGVEQPQHF	TGTGCCAGCTCACATACAGGGGTGGAGCAGCCCCAGCATTTT
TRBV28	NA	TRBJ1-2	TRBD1	CASSPPDRGRNGYTF	TGTGCCAGCAGTCCCCCGGACAGGGGGCGGAATGGCTACACCTTC
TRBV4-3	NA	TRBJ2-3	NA	CASSQEGGLADTQYF	TGCGCCAGCAGCCAAGAGGGGGGTTTAGCAGATACGCAGTATTTT
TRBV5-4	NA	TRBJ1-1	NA	CASSFGRNTEAFF	TGTGCCAGCAGCTTTGGCCGGAACACTGAAGCTTTCTTT
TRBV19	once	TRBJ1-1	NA	CASTQGYTEAFF	TGTGCCAGCACTCAGGGGTACACTGAAGCTTTCTTT
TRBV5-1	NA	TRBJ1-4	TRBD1	CASSLGGQANEKLFF	TGCGCCAGCAGCTTGGGGGGACAGGCTAATGAAAAACTGTTTTTT
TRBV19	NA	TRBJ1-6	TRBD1	CASRGQGNGYNSPLHF	TGTGCCAGTAGAGGACAGGGAAATGGTTATAATTCACCCCTCCACTTT
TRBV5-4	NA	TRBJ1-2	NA	CASSKARVSNGYTF	TGTGCCAGCAGCAAAGCCAGGGTGTCTAATGGCTACACCTTC
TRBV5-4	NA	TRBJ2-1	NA	CASSLGVGEQFF	TGTGCCAGCAGCTTGGGGGTCGGGGAGCAGTTCTTC
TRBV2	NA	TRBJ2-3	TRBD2	CASRTSGSGADTQYF	TGTGCCAGCCGGACTAGCGGGAGTGGGGCAGATACGCAGTATTTT
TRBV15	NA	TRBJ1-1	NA	CATSRTEQELRFEAFF	TGTGCCACCAGCAGGACCGAACAGGAACTCAGATTTGAAGCTTTCTTT
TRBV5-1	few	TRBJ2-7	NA	CASSLGQGGEQYF	TGCGCCAGCAGCTTGGGTCAGGGTGGCGAGCAGTACTTC
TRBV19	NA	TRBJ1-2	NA	CASSVSQGASNGYTF	TGTGCCAGTAGTGTATCACAGGGAGCATCGAATGGCTACACCTTC
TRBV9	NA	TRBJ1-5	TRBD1	CASSATGVWQPQHF	TGTGCCAGCAGCGCGACAGGGGTATGGCAGCCCCAGCATTTT
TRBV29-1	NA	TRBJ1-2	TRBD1	CSVEDRTGNSYTF	TGCAGCGTTGAAGATAGGACAGGGAATAGCTACACCTTC
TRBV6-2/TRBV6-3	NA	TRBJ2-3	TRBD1	CASSLQGAWTDTQYF	TGTGCCAGCAGTCTACAGGGGGCTTGGACAGATACGCAGTATTTT
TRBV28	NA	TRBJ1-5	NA	CASTSSGGDQPQHF	TGTGCCAGTACCTCGAGTGGAGGCGATCAGCCCCAGCATTTT
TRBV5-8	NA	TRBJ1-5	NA	CASSPTTGQVGNQPQHF	TGTGCCAGCAGCCCCACCACAGGGCAAGTGGGCAATCAGCCCCAGCATTTT
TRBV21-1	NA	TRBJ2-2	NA	CASSKVGQGNTGELFF	NA
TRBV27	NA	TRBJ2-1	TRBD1	CASSLEGASYNEQFF	TGTGCCAGCAGTTTAGAGGGGGCCTCCTACAATGAGCAGTTCTTC
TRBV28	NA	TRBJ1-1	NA	CASSFMNTEAFF	TGTGCCAGCAGTTTTATGAACACTGAAGCTTTCTTT
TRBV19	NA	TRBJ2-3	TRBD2	CASSIGGGGQDTQYF	TGTGCCAGTAGTATAGGCGGGGGGGGGCAAGATACGCAGTATTTT
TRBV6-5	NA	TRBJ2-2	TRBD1	CASSQDRVAGELFF	TGTGCCAGCAGTCAGGACAGGGTGGCCGGGGAGCTGTTTTTT
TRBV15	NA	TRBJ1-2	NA	CATSPGIGYTF	TGTGCCACCAGCCCAGGGATTGGCTACACCTTC
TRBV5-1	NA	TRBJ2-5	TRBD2	CASSLPRGVQETQYF	TGCGCCAGCAGCTTGCCACGGGGGGTCCAAGAGACCCAGTACTTC